The rows below give T cell receptor beta chains drawn from one sample of a study of blood T cell repertoires in COVID-19. Libraries were prepared by immunoSEQ multiplex PCR; TCRdb keeps only in-frame clonotypes and omits some of them. The sample consists of 150,000 to 200,000 clones, more than 65% of them appearing once. Sequenced sample: peripheral blood. These receptors came from a human donor with acute or convalescent COVID-19. The donor label of this sample is uncertain. The CDR3 runs from the conserved cysteine through the conserved F or W. The order of the fields is J gene, D gene, clone size, V gene, CDR3 DNA, CDR3 protein. The D gene is left open where the match is weak. Clone sizes are given selectively: once, few, many, or a class where the clone is expanded.

TRBJ1-4 | . | . | TRBV5-1 | TGCGCCAGCTCGGGGGGGACAAAGGGTGAAAAACTGTTTTTT | CASSGGTKGEKLFF
TRBJ2-1 | TRBD1 | . | TRBV2 | TGTGCCAGTTCCCTCGACAGGGCGGAAGGCAATGAGCAGTTCTTC | CASSLDRAEGNEQFF
TRBJ1-1 | TRBD1 | . | TRBV5-1 | TGCGCCAGCAGCAGGACCACCGGGACAGGGGACACTGAAGCTTTCTTT | CASSRTTGTGDTEAFF
TRBJ2-3 | . | . | TRBV5-4 | TGTGCCAGCAGCCCCTCGTGGGGCGGGGAAGATACGCAGTATTTT | CASSPSWGGEDTQYF
TRBJ2-7 | . | . | TRBV7-2 | TGTGCCAGCAGCTTACACGCCCGGTACGAGCAGTACTTC | CASSLHARYEQYF
TRBJ2-1 | . | many | TRBV5-1 | TGCGCCAGCAGCTCCGCGCCCGGCCTAGGTGAGCAGTTCTTC | CASSSAPGLGEQFF
TRBJ1-5 | . | . | TRBV5-4 | TGTGCCAGCAGCTTGCCAGGGCAGCCCCAGCATTTT | CASSLPGQPQHF
TRBJ2-2 | TRBD2 | . | TRBV7-2 | TGTGCCAGCAGCTTAGCGGGGGGGTACACCGGGGAGCTGTTTTTT | CASSLAGGYTGELFF
TRBJ2-7 | TRBD1 | . | TRBV2 | TGTGCCAGCAGGGGCCAGGGGGCTTTCCACGAGCAGTACTTC | CASRGQGAFHEQYF
TRBJ1-2 | TRBD1 | . | TRBV7-9 | TGTGCCAGCAGCCAAGATACAGGGGGCGCGAAGGGCTACACCTTC | CASSQDTGGAKGYTF
TRBJ1-4 | TRBD1 | . | TRBV2 | TGTGCCAGCGGGGGCACGGACAGGGTCGAAAAACTGTTTTTT | CASGGTDRVEKLFF
TRBJ2-7 | . | . | TRBV5-1 | TGCGCCAGCAGCTTGGGTGGTACAGCCTCCTACGAGCAGTACTTC | CASSLGGTASYEQYF
TRBJ1-1 | TRBD1 | . | TRBV10-1 | TGCGCCAGCAGCTTGGACAGGGGGATAGAGCGAGCTTTCTTT | CASSLDRGIERAFF
TRBJ2-3 | TRBD2 | . | TRBV3-1/TRBV3-2 | TGTGCCAGCAGCCTATCAGGGACTAGCGGGAGGCCTTTCACAGATACGCAGTATTTT | CASSLSGTSGRPFTDTQYF
TRBJ1-6 | . | . | TRBV5-4 | TGTGCCAGCAGCTACGCATCCGGGAGCTCCTATAATTCACCCCTCCACTTT | CASSYASGSSYNSPLHF
TRBJ1-2 | . | few | TRBV3-1/TRBV3-2 | TGTGCCAGCAGCCAAGATAGGAGGCCCCCGTATGGCTACACCTTC | CASSQDRRPPYGYTF
TRBJ2-7 | . | . | TRBV12-3/TRBV12-4 | TGTGCCAGCAGTTTAACGGGTAGCTACGAGCAGTACTTC | CASSLTGSYEQYF
TRBJ2-3 | TRBD2 | . | TRBV7-2 | TGTGCCAGCAGCCCCCAGCGGGGCCCAGATACGCAGTATTTT | CASSPQRGPDTQYF
TRBJ1-5 | . | few | TRBV7-9 | TGTGCCAGCAGCTTAAGAACAGATCAGCCCCAGCATTTT | CASSLRTDQPQHF
TRBJ2-1 | . | . | TRBV27 | TGTGCCAGCAGTGGGGACTTCTTCTACAATGAGCAGTTCTTC | CASSGDFFYNEQFF
TRBJ2-3 | TRBD2 | . | TRBV30 | TGTGCCTGGACCAGACTAGCGGGGGCCACAGATACGCAGTATTTT | CAWTRLAGATDTQYF
TRBJ2-1 | TRBD1 | . | TRBV15 | TGTGCCACCAGCAGAGGGCATACAGGGAGGACAGGGGATGAGCAGTTCTTC | CATSRGHTGRTGDEQFF
TRBJ2-3 | . | . | TRBV7-9 | TGTGCCAGCAGCTTACGGCCTTTTGGAGAGTATTTT | CASSLRPFGEYF
TRBJ1-2 | . | . | TRBV7-2 | TGTGCCAGCAGCTTAGGTCAGGGCCGCGGAGCGAGCTACACCTTC | CASSLGQGRGASYTF
TRBJ1-2 | TRBD1 | many | TRBV7-8 | TGTGCCAGCAGCTACCGGGACAGGGTTATATACTATGGCTACACCTTC | CASSYRDRVIYYGYTF
TRBJ1-2 | TRBD1 | . | TRBV28 | TGTGCCAGCAGACAGCCGGGACAGGGGCTCCTCTATGGCTACACCTTC | CASRQPGQGLLYGYTF
TRBJ2-7 | . | . | TRBV5-1 | TGCGCCAGCAGCTTGGCAGGGGGGCCGTACGAGCAGTACTTC | CASSLAGGPYEQYF
TRBJ1-2 | TRBD1 | . | TRBV10-3 | TGTGCCATCAGTGACCGACAGGGGGCGAGGGGCTATGGCTACACCTTC | CAISDRQGARGYGYTF
TRBJ2-3 | . | . | TRBV5-1 | TGCGCCAGCAGCTTTAGTTTGCCCACAGATACGCAGTATTTT | CASSFSLPTDTQYF
TRBJ1-2 | TRBD1 | . | TRBV7-8 | TGTGCCAGCAGCCCTCAGGGGGACTATGGCTACACCTTC | CASSPQGDYGYTF
TRBJ2-7 | . | . | TRBV5-6 | TGTGCCAGCAGCTCTCAGGATGAATACGAGCAGTACTTC | CASSSQDEYEQYF
TRBJ2-1 | . | . | TRBV7-2 | TGTGCCAGCAGCCCCCCAGCGCGGAATGAGCAGTTCTTC | CASSPPARNEQFF
TRBJ2-7 | TRBD2 | . | TRBV30 | TGTGCCTGGAGTGCGCCGGGGGGGACCGCCTACGAGCAGTACTTC | CAWSAPGGTAYEQYF
TRBJ1-5 | . | . | TRBV18 | TGTGCCAGCTCACCAAGCGGGACCGATCAGCCCCAGCATTTT | CASSPSGTDQPQHF
TRBJ1-6 | . | . | TRBV2 | TGTGCCAGCAGGAAGACAGACCAAAATTCACCCCTCCACTTT | CASRKTDQNSPLHF
TRBJ1-6 | . | . | TRBV7-9 | TGTGCCAGCAGCTTAGAGTGGACAAATAATTCACCCCTCCACTTT | CASSLEWTNNSPLHF
TRBJ2-4 | . | . | TRBV5-1 | TGCGCCAGCAGCTTGGATACGGGGGCCAAAAACATTCAGTACTTC | CASSLDTGAKNIQYF
TRBJ1-1 | . | . | TRBV28 | TGTGCCAGCAGTTTCCCCGGGGTGGACACTGAAGCTTTCTTT | CASSFPGVDTEAFF
TRBJ1-1 | . | . | TRBV27 | TGTGCCAGCAGTTTATATCCGTCGTGGGGGCAGGGAGAAGCTTTCTTT | CASSLYPSWGQGEAFF
TRBJ1-2 | TRBD1 | . | TRBV7-2 | TGTGCCAGCAGCTTTGACAGGGGAGCCTATGGCTACACCTTC | CASSFDRGAYGYTF
TRBJ1-2 | . | . | TRBV6-1 | TGTGCCAGCAGTGAGCGAGGTGTTTATGGCTACACCTTC | CASSERGVYGYTF
TRBJ1-2 | . | . | TRBV3-1/TRBV3-2 | TGTGCCAGCAGCCAAGGGAGGGGCCAGGGCTACACCTTC | CASSQGRGQGYTF
TRBJ2-5 | TRBD2 | . | TRBV28 | TGTGCCAGCAGTTTAGGGACTAGCGGGAGAAAGGGTGAGACCCAGTACTTC | CASSLGTSGRKGETQYF